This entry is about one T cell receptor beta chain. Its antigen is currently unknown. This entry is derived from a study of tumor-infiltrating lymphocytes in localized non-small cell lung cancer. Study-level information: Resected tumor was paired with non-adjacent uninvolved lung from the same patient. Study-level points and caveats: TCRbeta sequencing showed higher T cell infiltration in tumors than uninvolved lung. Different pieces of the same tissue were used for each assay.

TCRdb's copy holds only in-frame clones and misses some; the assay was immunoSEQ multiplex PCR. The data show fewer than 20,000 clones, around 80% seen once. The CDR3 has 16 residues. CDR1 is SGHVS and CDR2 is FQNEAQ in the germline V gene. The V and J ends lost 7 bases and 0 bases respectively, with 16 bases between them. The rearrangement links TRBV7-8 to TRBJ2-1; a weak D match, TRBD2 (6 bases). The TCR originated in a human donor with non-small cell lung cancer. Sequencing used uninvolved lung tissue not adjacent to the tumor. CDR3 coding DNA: TGTGCCAGCATGGAGTCCCTAGCGCTCTCCTACAATGAGCAGTTCTTC. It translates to CASMESLALSYNEQFF.